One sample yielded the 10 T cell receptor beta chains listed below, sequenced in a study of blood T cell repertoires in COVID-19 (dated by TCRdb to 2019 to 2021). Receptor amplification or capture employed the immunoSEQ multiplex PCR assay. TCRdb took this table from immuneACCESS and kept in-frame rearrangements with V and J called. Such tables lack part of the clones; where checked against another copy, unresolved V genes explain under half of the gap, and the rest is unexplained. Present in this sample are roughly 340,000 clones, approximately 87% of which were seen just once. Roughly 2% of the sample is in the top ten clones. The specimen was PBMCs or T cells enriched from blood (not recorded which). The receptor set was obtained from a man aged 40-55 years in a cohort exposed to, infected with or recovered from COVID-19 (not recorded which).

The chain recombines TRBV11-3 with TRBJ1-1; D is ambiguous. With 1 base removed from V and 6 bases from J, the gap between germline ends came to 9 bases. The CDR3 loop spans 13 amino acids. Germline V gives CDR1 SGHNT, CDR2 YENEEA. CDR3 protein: CASSLVDGAEAFF. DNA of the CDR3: TGTGCCAGCAGCTTAGTAGACGGAGCTGAAGCTTTCTTT.

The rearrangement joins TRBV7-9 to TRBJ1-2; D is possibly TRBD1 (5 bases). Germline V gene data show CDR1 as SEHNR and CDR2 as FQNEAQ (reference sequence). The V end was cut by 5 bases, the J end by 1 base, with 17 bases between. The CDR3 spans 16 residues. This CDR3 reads CASSAPDRTINYGYTF. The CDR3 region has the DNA TGTGCCAGCAGCGCGCCCGACAGAACTATTAACTATGGCTACACCTTC.

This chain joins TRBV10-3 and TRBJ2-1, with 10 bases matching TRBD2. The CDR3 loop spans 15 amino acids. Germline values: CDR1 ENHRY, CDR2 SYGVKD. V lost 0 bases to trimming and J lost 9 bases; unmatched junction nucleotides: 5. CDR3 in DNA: TGTGCCATCAGTGAGTCGAGCGGGAGGGTTCTTGAGCAGTTCTTC. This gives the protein CAISESSGRVLEQFF.

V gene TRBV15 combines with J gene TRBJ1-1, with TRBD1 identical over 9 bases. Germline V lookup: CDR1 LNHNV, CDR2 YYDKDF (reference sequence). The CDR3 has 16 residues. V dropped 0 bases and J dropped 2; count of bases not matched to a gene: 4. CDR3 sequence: CATSRDVQGANTEAFF. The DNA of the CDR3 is TGTGCCACCAGCAGAGATGTACAGGGGGCAAACACTGAAGCTTTCTTT.

CDR3 residues: CATSDFTNGQKFTGELFF. CDR3 in DNA: TGTGCCACCAGTGATTTCACCAACGGACAGAAGTTCACCGGGGAGCTGTTTTTT. V and J are TRBV24-1 and TRBJ2-2; weak D call: TRBD1 (6 bases). Trimming left V 1 base short and J 4 bases short, with 18 bases between. This CDR3 spans 18 amino acids. The germline V gene has CDR1 KGHDR and CDR2 SFDVKD.

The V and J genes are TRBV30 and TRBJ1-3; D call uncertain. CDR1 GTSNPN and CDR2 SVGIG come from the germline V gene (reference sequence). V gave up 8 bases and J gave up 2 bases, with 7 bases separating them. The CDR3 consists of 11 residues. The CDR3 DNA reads TGTGCCGGCGGTCCTGGAAACACCATATATTTT. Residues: CAGGPGNTIYF. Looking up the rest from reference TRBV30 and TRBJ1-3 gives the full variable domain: SQTIHQWPATLVQPVGSPLSLECTVEGTSNPNLYWYRQAAGRGLQLLFYSVGIGQISSEVPQNLSASRPQDRQFILSSKKLLLSDSGFYLCAGGPGNTIYFGEGSWLTVV.

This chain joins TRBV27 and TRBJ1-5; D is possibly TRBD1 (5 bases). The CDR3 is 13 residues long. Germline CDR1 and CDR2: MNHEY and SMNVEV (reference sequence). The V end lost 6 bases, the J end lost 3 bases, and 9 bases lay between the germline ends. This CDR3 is CASRGGYNQPQHF. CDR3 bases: TGTGCCAGCAGGGGGGGGTACAATCAGCCCCAGCATTTT.

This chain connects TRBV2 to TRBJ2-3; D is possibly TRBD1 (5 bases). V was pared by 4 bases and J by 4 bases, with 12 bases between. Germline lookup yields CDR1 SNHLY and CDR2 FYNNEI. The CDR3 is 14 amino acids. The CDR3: CASSVGRPPDTQYF. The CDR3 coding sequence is TGTGCCAGCAGTGTGGGGCGGCCTCCAGATACGCAGTATTTT. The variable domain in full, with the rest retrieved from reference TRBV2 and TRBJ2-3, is EPEVTQTPSHQVTQMGQEVILRCVPISNHLYFYWYRQILGQKVEFLVSFYNNEISEKSEIFDDQFSVERPDGSNFTLKIRSTKLEDSAMYFCASSVGRPPDTQYFGPGTRLTVL.

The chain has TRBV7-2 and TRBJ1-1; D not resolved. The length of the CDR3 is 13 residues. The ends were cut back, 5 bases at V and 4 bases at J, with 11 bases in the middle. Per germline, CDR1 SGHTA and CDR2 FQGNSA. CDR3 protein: CASSTRLLTEAFF. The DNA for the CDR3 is TGTGCCAGCAGCACCAGACTGCTCACTGAAGCTTTCTTT.

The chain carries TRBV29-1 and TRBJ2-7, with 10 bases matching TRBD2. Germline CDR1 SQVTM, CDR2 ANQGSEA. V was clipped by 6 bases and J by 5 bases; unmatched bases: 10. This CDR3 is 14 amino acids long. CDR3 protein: CSVSPPAGGDEQYF. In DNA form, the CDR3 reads TGCAGCGTCTCACCCCCAGCGGGAGGGGACGAGCAGTACTTC.